The 30 T cell receptor beta chains reported below all come from one sample, sequenced in a study of vaccination effects on CD4 cells after COVID-19. No antigen has been assigned to these receptors. Profiled with immunoSEQ multiplex PCR; TCRdb holds only in-frame clones, not every one. The sample lists 60,000 to 80,000 clones, 74% occurring once. Culture proceeded for roughly ten days, and CD4+ T cells were then isolated. Vaccine administered to participants consisted of two doses of either BNT162b2 or mRNA-1273. Sequences were derived from CD4+ T cells from PBMCs cultured without peptide, sampled after COVID-19 vaccination. These receptors originate from a human donor who received a COVID-19 vaccine.

This chain uses TRBV6-5 with TRBJ1-2; D uncertain. Trimming removed 5 bases at V and 1 base at J, with 5 bases between. The germline V gene has CDR1 MNHEY and CDR2 SVGAGI. The CDR3 consists of 12 residues. This CDR3 is CASSLGNYGYTF. Here the CDR3 DNA reads TGTGCCAGCAGTCTGGGTAACTATGGCTACACCTTC.

V usage is TRBV1 and J usage is TRBJ2-3. TRBV1 is classified as a pseudogene. This CDR3 spans 16 amino acids. In DNA, the CDR3 is TGCACCAGCAGCCAAGTACCACCCCTGGACACAGATACGCAGTATTTT. It translates to CTSSQVPPLDTDTQYF.

V usage is TRBV2 and J usage is TRBJ2-5; D might be TRBD2 (7 bases). Germline-derived CDR1 and CDR2 are SNHLY and FYNNEI. Trimming removed 10 bases at V and 5 bases at J, with 23 bases between. The CDR3 has 15 amino acids. The CDR3 here is CATSPGGASWETQYF. CDR3 nucleotides: TGTGCCACCTCCCCGGGGGGCGCGTCGTGGGAGACCCAGTACTTC.

This clone has a single count. This rearrangement joins TRBV18 to TRBJ2-3; D unresolved. The germline CDR1 and CDR2 sequences are KGHSH and LQKENI. Trimming removed 4 bases from V and 1 base from J, with 12 bases in between. The length of the CDR3 is 15 residues. The DNA for the CDR3 is TGTGCCAGCTCACTTGTAGTCGTTGGCACAGATACGCAGTATTTT. Its protein is CASSLVVVGTDTQYF.

The V and J genes are TRBV6-2 or TRBV6-3 and TRBJ1-6; D is possibly TRBD1 (5 bases). V was shortened by 0 bases and J by 7 bases, with 10 bases between the two germline ends. Germline loops: CDR1 MNHEY, CDR2 SVGEGT. There are 15 residues in the CDR3. CDR3 bases: TGTGCCAGCAGTTACTCCCGGGGACCGAATTCACCCCTCCACTTT. It yields the protein CASSYSRGPNSPLHF.

The rearrangement joins TRBV5-1 to TRBJ1-2, with D unresolved. Germline CDR1 is SGHRS and CDR2 is YFSETQ. The CDR3 extends over 13 amino acids. The V and J ends lost 0 bases and 5 bases respectively, with 8 bases between them. CDR3 sequence reads: CASSLGQLYGYTF. For the CDR3, the DNA is TGCGCCAGCAGCTTGGGGCAGCTTTATGGCTACACCTTC.

This chain joins TRBV28 and TRBJ1-4; D not resolved. CDR3 length equals 12 residues. With 1 base removed from V and 9 bases from J, the gap between germline ends came to 6 bases. Germline V gene data show CDR1 as MDHEN and CDR2 as SYDVKM. The CDR3 region has the DNA TGTGCCAGCAGTTTATCCGGGAAAAAACTGTTTTTT. It codes for CASSLSGKKLFF.

This clone was recorded only once. The chain has TRBV19 and TRBJ2-3; 14 bases match TRBD2. From germline, CDR1 is LNHDA and CDR2 SQIVND (reference sequence). After removal of 11 bases from V and 4 bases from J, the junction contained 2 bases not matched to a gene. CDR3 length: 13 residues. CDR3 in amino acids: CAAGLAGADTQYF. CDR3 coding DNA: TGTGCCGCGGGACTAGCGGGAGCAGATACGCAGTATTTT. The variable domain in full, completed from reference TRBV19 and TRBJ2-3, reads DGGITQSPKYLFRKEGQNVTLSCEQNLNHDAMYWYRQDPGQGLRLIYYSQIVNDFQKGDIAEGYSVSREKKESFPLTVTSAQKNPTAFYLCAAGLAGADTQYFGPGTRLTVL.

In nucleotides, the CDR3 is TGTGCCAGCAGCGTCGATCTAGCCACAGATACGCAGTATTTT. Protein: CASSVDLATDTQYF. The chain uses TRBV9 and TRBJ2-3, with D possibly matching TRBD2 (5 bases). Germline CDR1 is SGDLS and CDR2 is YYNGEE. The ends were cut back, 2 bases at V and 2 bases at J, with 9 bases in the middle. The CDR3 sequence is 14 residues long.

This clone was counted between two and nine times. This rearrangement joins TRBV21-1 to TRBJ1-6; no check of the table's D call, TRBD1, against the DNA was made. TRBV21-1 is deemed a pseudogene. The CDR3 has 18 residues. CDR3 residues: CASSSRTGCGSYNSPLHF. In nucleotides, the CDR3 is TGTGCCAGCAGCTCAAGGACAGGGTGTGGCTCCTATAATTCACCCCTCCACTTT.

The gene calls are TRBV6-5 and TRBJ2-2; D tentatively fits TRBD1 or TRBD2 (5 bases each). The germline V gene encodes CDR1 MNHEY and CDR2 SVGAGI. Trimming removed 2 bases from V and 1 base from J, with 5 bases in between. CDR3 length: 14 residues. CDR3 region: CASSYGGNTGELFF. The DNA for the CDR3 is TGTGCCAGCAGTTACGGGGGGAACACCGGGGAGCTGTTTTTT.

This clone was recorded only once. V and J are TRBV2 and TRBJ1-6; D is undetermined. V was pared by 6 bases and J by 6 bases, with 12 bases between. The CDR3 is 14 residues long. In germline, CDR1 is SNHLY, CDR2 FYNNEI. The DNA for the CDR3 is TGTGCCAGCAGGCGAGATTGGGGTAATTCACCCCTCCACTTT. Translating gives CASRRDWGNSPLHF.

This clone came up once. The rearrangement links TRBV6-5 to TRBJ1-3, with D hard to call. The CDR3 is 14 residues long. V was shortened by 8 bases and J by 0 bases, with 11 bases between the two germline ends. Germline V gives CDR1 MNHEY, CDR2 SVGAGI. CDR3 region: CASGQAHSGNTIYF. The CDR3 bases are TGTGCCAGCGGGCAGGCGCACTCTGGAAACACCATATATTTT.

The chain joins TRBV3-1 (or the pseudogene TRBV3-2) to TRBJ2-2, with 10 bases fitting TRBD1. CDR3 length: 15 residues. The V gene's germline CDR1 is LGHDT and CDR2 YNNKEL (reference sequence). V gave up 2 bases and J gave up 6 bases; unmatched junction bases: 3. The CDR3, as DNA: TGTGCCAGCAGCCAAAGGACAGGGGGGGCCGGGGAGCTGTTTTTT. It codes for CASSQRTGGAGELFF.

The chain has TRBV5-1 and TRBJ2-3, with TRBD1 matching over 7 bases. The CDR3 contains 17 residues. V was clipped by 4 bases and J by 3 bases; unmatched bases: 14. Germline V gene data show CDR1 as SGHRS and CDR2 as YFSETQ. CDR3 residues: CASSLGGFTGATDTQYF. DNA of the CDR3: TGCGCCAGCAGCCTCGGAGGATTCACAGGGGCTACAGATACGCAGTATTTT.

The chain employs TRBV5-1 and TRBJ1-1; possibly TRBD1 for D (5 bases). The CDR3 totals 13 residues. CDR1 is SGHRS and CDR2 is YFSETQ in the germline V gene. V was pared by 2 bases and J by 4 bases, with 9 bases between. The CDR3, as DNA: TGCGCCAGCAGCTTTTGGGGCAGCACTGAAGCTTTCTTT. The encoded protein is CASSFWGSTEAFF.

The chain recombines TRBV5-1 with TRBJ1-2; 8 nucleotides agree with TRBD1. Per germline, CDR1 SGHRS and CDR2 YFSETQ. J gave up 6 bases and V 0 bases, and 4 bases lay outside the gene matches. The CDR3 spans 14 residues. In DNA, the CDR3 is TGCGCCAGCAGCTTGGTGACAGGGGAAGATGGCTACACCTTC. As protein: CASSLVTGEDGYTF.

The genes are TRBV5-1 and TRBJ1-4; D is undetermined. Germline CDR1 is SGHRS and CDR2 is YFSETQ. Trimming removed 0 bases at V and 3 bases at J, with 6 bases between. The CDR3 totals 14 residues. The CDR3 loop is CASSLGRANEKLFF. In DNA form, the CDR3 reads TGCGCCAGCAGCTTGGGAAGGGCTAATGAAAAACTGTTTTTT. The whole variable domain, filled in from reference TRBV5-1 and TRBJ1-4, reads KAGVTQTPRYLIKTRGQQVTLSCSPISGHRSVSWYQQTPGQGLQFLFEYFSETQRNKGNFPGRFSGRQFSNSRSEMNVSTLELGDSALYLCASSLGRANEKLFFGSGTQLSVL.

This clone was picked up one time. V gene TRBV7-3 combines with J gene TRBJ2-1, with D possibly matching TRBD1 (5 bases). Looked up from germline, CDR1 is SGHTA and CDR2 is FQGTGA. V was cut by 5 bases and J by 2 bases, with 16 bases left in between. CDR3 size: 16 residues. CDR3 nucleotides: TGTGCCAGCAGCCCTAGTCAGGGAAGGCCCTACAATGAGCAGTTCTTC. Translation gives CASSPSQGRPYNEQFF.

This chain joins TRBV6-6 and TRBJ2-7; TRBD1 is a possible D gene (6 bases). Trimming cost V 6 bases and J 1 base, with 13 bases left between them. Germline V gives CDR1 MNHNY, CDR2 SVGAGI (reference sequence). The CDR3 runs 14 residues. In nucleotides, the CDR3 is TGTGCCAGCAGACCTGACAGGCCTTCCTACGAGCAGTACGTC. This codes for CASRPDRPSYEQYV.

This clone was counted a few times. The rearrangement joins TRBV5-8 to TRBJ2-4; TRBD1 is a possible D gene (6 bases). Germline V gives CDR1 SGHTS, CDR2 YDEGEE. The CDR3 has 15 residues. Trimming cost V 4 bases and J 3 bases, with 14 bases left between them. Written as DNA, the CDR3 is TGTGCCAGCAGCACAGTCACAGGGAACAAAAACATTCAGTACTTC. It codes for CASSTVTGNKNIQYF.

Only one count was recorded for this clone. CDR3 region: CSASGNNEQYV. For the CDR3, the DNA is TGCAGTGCTAGCGGAAATAACGAGCAGTACGTC. The chain links TRBV20-1 to TRBJ2-7, with D unclear. Germline CDR1 is DFQATT and CDR2 is SNEGSKA (reference sequence). This CDR3 contains 11 residues. V lost 3 bases to trimming and J lost 5 bases, with 8 bases between them.

The chain employs TRBV18 and TRBJ1-1; the match to TRBD1 covers 10 bases. V shed 4 bases and J 3 bases; nucleotides not matched to a gene: 8. The CDR3 has 16 residues. The germline V gene has CDR1 KGHSH and CDR2 LQKENI. CDR3 nucleotide sequence: TGTGCCAGCTCACTCAGGACAGGGGGTAGGTACACTGAAGCTTTCTTT. Encoded protein: CASSLRTGGRYTEAFF.

This chain links TRBV6-5 with TRBJ2-7, with 11 bases aligning to TRBD2. The V gene's germline CDR1 is MNHEY and CDR2 SVGAGI. The CDR3 length is 14 residues. V lost 6 bases to trimming and J lost 4 bases; unmatched junction nucleotides: 5. CDR3 sequence: CASSRGTSGYEQYV. CDR3 bases: TGTGCCAGCAGCCGAGGGACTAGCGGATACGAGCAGTACGTC.

This chain joins TRBV6-1 and TRBJ1-3; perhaps TRBD1 as D (5 bases). Germline loops: CDR1 MNHNS, CDR2 SASEGT. The CDR3 is 13 amino acids. V was shortened by 3 bases and J by 3 bases, with 6 bases between the two germline ends. The CDR3 DNA sequence: TGTGCCAGCAGTGACAGGGTTGGAAACACCATATATTTT. This gives the protein CASSDRVGNTIYF.

The rearrangement links TRBV2 to TRBJ2-5; possible D gene TRBD2, 7 bases. The V end lost 1 base, the J end lost 4 bases, and 13 bases lay between the germline ends. Germline assignment: CDR1 SNHLY and CDR2 FYNNEI. The CDR3 runs 15 residues. CDR3 protein: CASSEDGGARETQYF. The CDR3, as DNA: TGTGCCAGCAGTGAAGATGGGGGGGCCCGAGAGACCCAGTACTTC.

This chain links TRBV11-2 with TRBJ2-3, with TRBD1 matching over 12 bases. Germline assignment: CDR1 SGHAT and CDR2 FQNNGV. The CDR3 length is 19 residues. V was pared by 4 bases and J by 5 bases, with 16 bases of the junction left unmatched. Here the CDR3 DNA reads TGTGCCAGCAGCTACGACGGGACAGGGGGCGGCGGGGGAATAGATACGCAGTATTTT. As protein: CASSYDGTGGGGGIDTQYF.

The chain employs TRBV24-1 and TRBJ2-6; no definite D call. The CDR3 contains 14 residues. V was clipped by 3 bases and J by 3 bases, with 5 bases between them. The V gene's germline CDR1 is KGHDR and CDR2 SFDVKD. The CDR3 region has the DNA TGTGCCACCAGTGATCCCATTGGGGCCAACGTCCTGACTTTC. Translated: CATSDPIGANVLTF.

This chain joins TRBV24-1 and TRBJ2-7, with 8 bases identical to TRBD2. The V gene's germline CDR1 is KGHDR and CDR2 SFDVKD. CDR3 length: 14 residues. The J segment lost 5 bases and the V segment lost 9 bases, leaving 11 bases of the junction unmatched. The CDR3 here is CATPGGEGINEQYV. CDR3 DNA sequence: TGTGCCACCCCCGGGGGGGAGGGTATAAACGAGCAGTACGTC.

This clone came up a few times. The chain joins TRBV7-3 to TRBJ2-1; D is perhaps TRBD2 (6 bases). The CDR3 is 15 amino acids. Trimming pared 5 bases from V and 0 bases from J, leaving 11 bases between. The germline V gene has CDR1 SGHTA and CDR2 FQGTGA. CDR3 loop: CASSPSGSSYNEQFF. In DNA, the CDR3 is TGTGCCAGCAGCCCGTCCGGGAGCTCCTACAATGAGCAGTTCTTC.